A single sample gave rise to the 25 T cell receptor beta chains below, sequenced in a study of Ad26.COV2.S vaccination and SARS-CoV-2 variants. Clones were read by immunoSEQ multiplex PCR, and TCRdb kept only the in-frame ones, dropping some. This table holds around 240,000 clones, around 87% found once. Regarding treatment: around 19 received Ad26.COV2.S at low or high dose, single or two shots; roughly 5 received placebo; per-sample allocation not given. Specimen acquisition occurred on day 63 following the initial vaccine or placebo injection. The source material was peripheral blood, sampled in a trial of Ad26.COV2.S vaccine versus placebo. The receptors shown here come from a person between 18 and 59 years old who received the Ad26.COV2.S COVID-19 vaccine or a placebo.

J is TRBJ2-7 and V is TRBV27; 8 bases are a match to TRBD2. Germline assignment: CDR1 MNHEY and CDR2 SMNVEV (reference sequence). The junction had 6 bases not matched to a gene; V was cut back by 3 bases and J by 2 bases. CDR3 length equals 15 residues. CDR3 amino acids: CASSFSGGTAYEQYF. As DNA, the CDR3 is TGTGCCAGCAGTTTCTCGGGGGGGACCGCCTACGAGCAGTACTTC.

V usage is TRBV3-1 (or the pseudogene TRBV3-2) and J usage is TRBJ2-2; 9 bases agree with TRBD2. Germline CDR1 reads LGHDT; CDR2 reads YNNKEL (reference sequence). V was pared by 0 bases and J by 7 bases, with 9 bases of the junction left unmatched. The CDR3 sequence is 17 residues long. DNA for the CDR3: TGTGCCAGCAGCCAAGAAGGAGCGGGAGGACCCCGCGGGGAGCTGTTTTTT. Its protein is CASSQEGAGGPRGELFF.

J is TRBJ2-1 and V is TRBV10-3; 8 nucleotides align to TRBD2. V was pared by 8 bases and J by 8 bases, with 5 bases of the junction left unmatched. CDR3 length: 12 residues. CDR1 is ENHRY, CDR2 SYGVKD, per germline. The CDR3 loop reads CAIHSGGDEQFF. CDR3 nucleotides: TGTGCCATCCACTCCGGGGGGGATGAGCAGTTCTTC.

CDR3 coding DNA: TGTGCCAGCAGCCAAGACCAGCCGGTGACTGAAGCTTTCTTT. Protein sequence: CASSQDQPVTEAFF. The chain employs TRBV3-1 (or the pseudogene TRBV3-2) and TRBJ1-1; D remains ambiguous. CDR1 is LGHDT and CDR2 is YNNKEL in the germline V gene (reference sequence). Trimming removed 0 bases at V and 5 bases at J, with 10 bases between. The CDR3 contains 14 residues.

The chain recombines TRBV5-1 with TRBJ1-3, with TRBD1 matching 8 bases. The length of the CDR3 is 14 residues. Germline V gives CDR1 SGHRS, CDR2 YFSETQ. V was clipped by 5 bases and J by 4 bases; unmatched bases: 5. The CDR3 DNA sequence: TGCGCCAGCAGTTCGGACAGGGCAGGAAACACCATATATTTT. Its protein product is CASSSDRAGNTIYF. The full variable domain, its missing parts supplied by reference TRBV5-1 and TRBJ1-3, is KAGVTQTPRYLIKTRGQQVTLSCSPISGHRSVSWYQQTPGQGLQFLFEYFSETQRNKGNFPGRFSGRQFSNSRSEMNVSTLELGDSALYLCASSSDRAGNTIYFGEGSWLTVV.

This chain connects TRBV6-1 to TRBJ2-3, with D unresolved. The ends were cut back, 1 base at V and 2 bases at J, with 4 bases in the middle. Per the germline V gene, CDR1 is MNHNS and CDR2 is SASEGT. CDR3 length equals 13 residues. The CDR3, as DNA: TGTGCCAGCAGTGAAGTCTACACAGATACGCAGTATTTT. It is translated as CASSEVYTDTQYF.

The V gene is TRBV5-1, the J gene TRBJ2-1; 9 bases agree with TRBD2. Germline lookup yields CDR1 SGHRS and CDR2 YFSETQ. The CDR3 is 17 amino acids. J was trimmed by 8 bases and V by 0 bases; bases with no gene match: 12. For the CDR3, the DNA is TGCGCCAGCAGCTTGGGGGGTGGGGCTAGCGGGATCTATGAGCAGTTCTTC. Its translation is CASSLGGGASGIYEQFF. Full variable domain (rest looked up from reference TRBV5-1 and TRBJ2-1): KAGVTQTPRYLIKTRGQQVTLSCSPISGHRSVSWYQQTPGQGLQFLFEYFSETQRNKGNFPGRFSGRQFSNSRSEMNVSTLELGDSALYLCASSLGGGASGIYEQFFGPGTRLTVL.

CDR3 in DNA: TGCAGCGCTGGGGACAGGGTAGAGACCCAGTACTTC. Translating it yields CSAGDRVETQYF. The rearrangement links TRBV29-1 to TRBJ2-5, with 9 bases matching TRBD1. The CDR3 is 12 residues long. The V gene end was trimmed by 7 bases and the J gene end by 4 bases; junction bases not matched to a gene: 4. Germline CDR1 SQVTM, CDR2 ANQGSEA.

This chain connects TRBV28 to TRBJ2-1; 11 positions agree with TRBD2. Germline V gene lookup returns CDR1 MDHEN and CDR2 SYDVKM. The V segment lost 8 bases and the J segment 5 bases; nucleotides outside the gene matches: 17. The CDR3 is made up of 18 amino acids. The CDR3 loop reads CASLTMRIGTSGNNEQFF. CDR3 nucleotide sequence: TGTGCCAGCTTAACTATGAGAATAGGGACTAGCGGAAACAATGAGCAGTTCTTC.

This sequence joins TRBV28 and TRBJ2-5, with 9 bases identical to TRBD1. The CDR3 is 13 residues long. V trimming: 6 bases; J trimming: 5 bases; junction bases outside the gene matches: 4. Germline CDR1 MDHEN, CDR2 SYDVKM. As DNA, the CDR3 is TGTGCCAGCAGGGACAGGGGTCGGGAGACCCAGTACTTC. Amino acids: CASRDRGRETQYF.

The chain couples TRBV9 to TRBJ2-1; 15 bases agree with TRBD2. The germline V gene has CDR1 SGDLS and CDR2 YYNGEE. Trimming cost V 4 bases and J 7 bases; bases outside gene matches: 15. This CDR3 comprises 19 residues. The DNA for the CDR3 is TGTGCCAGCAGCCCTGGGAGGACTAGCGGGAGGGCCGCGGTGAATGAGCAGTTCTTC. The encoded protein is CASSPGRTSGRAAVNEQFF.

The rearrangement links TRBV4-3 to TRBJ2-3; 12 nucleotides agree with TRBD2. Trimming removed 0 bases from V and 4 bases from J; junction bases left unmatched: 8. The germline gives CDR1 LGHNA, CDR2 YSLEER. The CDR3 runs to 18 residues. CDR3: CASSQDRGSSGRADTQYF. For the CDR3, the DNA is TGCGCCAGCAGCCAAGATCGCGGGTCTAGCGGGAGGGCAGATACGCAGTATTTT.

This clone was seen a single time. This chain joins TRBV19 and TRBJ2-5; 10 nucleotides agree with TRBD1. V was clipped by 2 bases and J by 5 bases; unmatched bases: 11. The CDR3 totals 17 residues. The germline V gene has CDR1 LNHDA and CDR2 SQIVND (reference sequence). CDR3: CASSIRRDRGRTETQYF. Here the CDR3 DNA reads TGTGCCAGTAGTATAAGGCGAGACAGGGGGCGTACGGAGACCCAGTACTTC.

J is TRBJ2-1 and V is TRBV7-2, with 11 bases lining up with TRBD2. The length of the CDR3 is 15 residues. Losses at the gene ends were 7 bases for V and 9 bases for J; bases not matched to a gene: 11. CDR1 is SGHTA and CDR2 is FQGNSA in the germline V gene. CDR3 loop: CASTSGTSGWAEQFF. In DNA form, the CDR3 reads TGTGCCAGCACCTCCGGGACTAGCGGATGGGCTGAGCAGTTCTTC.

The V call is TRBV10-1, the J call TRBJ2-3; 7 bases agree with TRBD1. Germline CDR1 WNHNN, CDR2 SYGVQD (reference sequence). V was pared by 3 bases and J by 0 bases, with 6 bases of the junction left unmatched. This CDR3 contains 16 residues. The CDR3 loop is CASSEQGRTSTDTQYF. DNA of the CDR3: TGCGCCAGCAGTGAACAGGGGAGAACTAGCACAGATACGCAGTATTTT.

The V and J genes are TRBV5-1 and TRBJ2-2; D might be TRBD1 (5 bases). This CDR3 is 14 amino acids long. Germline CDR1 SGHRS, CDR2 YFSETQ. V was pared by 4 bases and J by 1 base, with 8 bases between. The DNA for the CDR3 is TGCGCCAGCAGCGTTACAGGGAACACCGGGGAGCTGTTTTTT. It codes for CASSVTGNTGELFF.

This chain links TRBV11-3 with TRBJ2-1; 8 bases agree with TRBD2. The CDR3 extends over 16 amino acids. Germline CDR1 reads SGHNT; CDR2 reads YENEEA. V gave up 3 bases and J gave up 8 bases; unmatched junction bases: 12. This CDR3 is CASSLSSGTRRDEQFF. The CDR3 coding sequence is TGTGCCAGCAGCTTGAGCTCCGGGACTAGACGTGATGAGCAGTTCTTC.

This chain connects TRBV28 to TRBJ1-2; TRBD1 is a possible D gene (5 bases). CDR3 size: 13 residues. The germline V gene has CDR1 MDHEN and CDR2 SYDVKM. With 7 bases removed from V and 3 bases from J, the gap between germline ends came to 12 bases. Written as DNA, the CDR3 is TGTGCCAGCACCAGAGGGGACGACTATGGCTACACCTTC. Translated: CASTRGDDYGYTF.

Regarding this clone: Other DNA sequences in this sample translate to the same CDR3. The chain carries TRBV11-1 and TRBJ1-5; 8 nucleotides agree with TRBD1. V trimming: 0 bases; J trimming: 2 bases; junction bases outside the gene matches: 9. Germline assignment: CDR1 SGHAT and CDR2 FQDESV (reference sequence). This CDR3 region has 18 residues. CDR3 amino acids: CASSLAQETGDGNQPQHF. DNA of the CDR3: TGTGCCAGCAGCTTAGCGCAGGAGACAGGGGATGGCAATCAGCCCCAGCATTTT.

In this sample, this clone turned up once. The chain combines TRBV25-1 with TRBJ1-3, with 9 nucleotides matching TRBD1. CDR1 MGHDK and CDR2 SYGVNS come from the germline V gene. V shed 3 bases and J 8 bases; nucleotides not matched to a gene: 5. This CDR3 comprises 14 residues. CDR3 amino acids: CASSDSGTGYTIYF. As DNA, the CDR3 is TGTGCCAGCAGTGATTCCGGGACAGGGTACACCATATATTTT.

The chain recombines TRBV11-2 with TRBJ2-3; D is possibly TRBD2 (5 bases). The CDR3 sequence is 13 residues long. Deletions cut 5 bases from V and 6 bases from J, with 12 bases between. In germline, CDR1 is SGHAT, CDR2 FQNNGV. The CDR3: CASSDPPGDTQYF. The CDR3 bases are TGTGCCAGCAGCGACCCCCCGGGGGATACGCAGTATTTT.

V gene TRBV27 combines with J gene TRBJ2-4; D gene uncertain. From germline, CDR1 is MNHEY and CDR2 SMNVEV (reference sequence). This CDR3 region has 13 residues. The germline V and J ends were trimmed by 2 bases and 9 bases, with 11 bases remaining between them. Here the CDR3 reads CASSLNPESIQYF. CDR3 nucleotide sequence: TGTGCCAGCAGTTTAAACCCCGAAAGCATTCAGTACTTC.

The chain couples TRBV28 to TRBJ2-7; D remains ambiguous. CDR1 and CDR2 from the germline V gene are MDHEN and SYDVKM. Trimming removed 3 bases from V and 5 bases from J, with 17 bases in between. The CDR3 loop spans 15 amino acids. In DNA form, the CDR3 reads TGTGCCAGCAGTTTGGGCGACGTTCGGTGGGACGAGCAGTACTTC. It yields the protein CASSLGDVRWDEQYF. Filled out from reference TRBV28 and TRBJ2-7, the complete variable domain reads DVKVTQSSRYLVKRTGEKVFLECVQDMDHENMFWYRQDPGLGLRLIYFSYDVKMKEKGDIPEGYSVSREKKERFSLILESASTNQTSMYLCASSLGDVRWDEQYFGPGTRLTVT.

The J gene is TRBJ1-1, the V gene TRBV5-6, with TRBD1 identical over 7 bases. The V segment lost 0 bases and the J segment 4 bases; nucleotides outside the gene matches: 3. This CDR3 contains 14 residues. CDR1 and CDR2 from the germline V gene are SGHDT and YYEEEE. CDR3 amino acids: CASSLGDRGTEAFF. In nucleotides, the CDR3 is TGTGCCAGCAGCTTGGGGGACAGAGGCACTGAAGCTTTCTTT. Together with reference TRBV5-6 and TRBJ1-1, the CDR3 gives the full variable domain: DAGVTQSPTHLIKTRGQQVTLRCSPKSGHDTVSWYQQALGQGPQFIFQYYEEEERQRGNFPDRFSGHQFPNYSSELNVNALLLGDSALYLCASSLGDRGTEAFFGQGTRLTVV.

The CDR3 region has the DNA TGCGCCAGCAGATCACTAGCGGGAGGCAGTTACAATGAGCAGTTCTTC. It is translated as CASRSLAGGSYNEQFF. The chain has TRBV5-1 and TRBJ2-1; 12 bases are shared with TRBD2. With V trimmed by 5 bases and J by 4 bases, 7 bases remained unmatched. The CDR3 loop spans 16 amino acids. Germline loops: CDR1 SGHRS, CDR2 YFSETQ.